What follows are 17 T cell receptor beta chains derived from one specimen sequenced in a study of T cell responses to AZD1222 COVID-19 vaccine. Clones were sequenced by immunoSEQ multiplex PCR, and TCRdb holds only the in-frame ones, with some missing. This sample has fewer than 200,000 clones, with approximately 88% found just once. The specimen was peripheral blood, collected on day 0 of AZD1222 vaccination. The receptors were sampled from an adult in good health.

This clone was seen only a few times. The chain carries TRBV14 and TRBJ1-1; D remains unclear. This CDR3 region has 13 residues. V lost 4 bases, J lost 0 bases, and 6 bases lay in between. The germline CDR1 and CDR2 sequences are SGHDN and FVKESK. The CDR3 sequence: CASSPAMNTEAFF. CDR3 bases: TGTGCCAGCAGCCCAGCGATGAACACTGAAGCTTTCTTT.

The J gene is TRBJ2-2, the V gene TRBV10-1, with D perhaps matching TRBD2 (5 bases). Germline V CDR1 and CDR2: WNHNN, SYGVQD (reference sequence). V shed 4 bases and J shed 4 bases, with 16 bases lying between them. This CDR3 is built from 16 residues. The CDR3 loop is CASSAASSRATGELFF. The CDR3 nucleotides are TGCGCCAGCAGTGCGGCCAGTTCGCGGGCCACCGGGGAGCTGTTTTTT.

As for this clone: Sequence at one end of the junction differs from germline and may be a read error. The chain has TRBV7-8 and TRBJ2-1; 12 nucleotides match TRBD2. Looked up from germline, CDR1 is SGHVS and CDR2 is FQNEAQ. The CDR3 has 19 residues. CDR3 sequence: CASSLGRTSGEHVSNEQFF. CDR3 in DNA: TGTGCCAGTAGCTTAGGAAGGACTAGCGGGGAACACGTTAGCAATGAGCAGTTCTTC.

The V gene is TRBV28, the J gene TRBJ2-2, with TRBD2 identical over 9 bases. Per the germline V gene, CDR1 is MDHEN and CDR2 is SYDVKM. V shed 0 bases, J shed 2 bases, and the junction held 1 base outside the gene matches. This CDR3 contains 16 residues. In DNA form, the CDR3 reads TGTGCCAGCAGTTTATGGACTAGCGGTAACACCGGGGAGCTGTTTTTT. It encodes CASSLWTSGNTGELFF.

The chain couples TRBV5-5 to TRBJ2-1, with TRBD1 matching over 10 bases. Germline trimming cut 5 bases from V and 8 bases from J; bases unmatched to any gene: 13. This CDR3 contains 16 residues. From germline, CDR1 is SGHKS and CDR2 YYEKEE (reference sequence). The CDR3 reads CASSSRWTGGFDEQFF. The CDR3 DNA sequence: TGTGCCAGCAGTTCCCGCTGGACAGGGGGTTTCGATGAGCAGTTCTTC.

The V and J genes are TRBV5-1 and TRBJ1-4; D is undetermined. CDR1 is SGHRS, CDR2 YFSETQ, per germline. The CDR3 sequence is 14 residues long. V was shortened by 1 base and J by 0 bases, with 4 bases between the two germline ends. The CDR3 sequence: CASSLTATNEKLFF. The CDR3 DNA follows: TGCGCCAGCAGCTTGACAGCAACTAATGAAAAACTGTTTTTT.

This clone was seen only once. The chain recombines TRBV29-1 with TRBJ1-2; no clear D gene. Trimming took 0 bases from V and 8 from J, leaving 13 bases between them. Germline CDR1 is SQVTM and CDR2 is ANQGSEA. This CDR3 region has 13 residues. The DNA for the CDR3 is TGCAGCGTTGAAGATCCTGGGGTGGGCGGCTACACCTTC. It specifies CSVEDPGVGGYTF.

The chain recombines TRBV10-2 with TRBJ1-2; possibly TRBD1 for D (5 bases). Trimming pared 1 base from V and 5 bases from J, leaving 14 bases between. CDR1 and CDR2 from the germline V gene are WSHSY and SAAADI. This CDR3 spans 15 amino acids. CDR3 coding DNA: TGCGCCAGCAGTGAGTTCACTTTACGACAGTATGGCTACACCTTC. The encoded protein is CASSEFTLRQYGYTF.

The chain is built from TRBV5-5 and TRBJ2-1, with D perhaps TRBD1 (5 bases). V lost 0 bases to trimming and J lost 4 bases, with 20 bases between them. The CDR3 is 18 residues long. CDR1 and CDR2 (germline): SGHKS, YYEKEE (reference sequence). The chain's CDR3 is CASSLDLRTYRGYNEQFF. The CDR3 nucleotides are TGTGCCAGCAGCTTGGACCTCAGGACATACCGTGGTTACAATGAGCAGTTCTTC. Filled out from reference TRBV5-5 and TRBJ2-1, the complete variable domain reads DAGVTQSPTHLIKTRGQQVTLRCSPISGHKSVSWYQQVLGQGPQFIFQYYEKEERGRGNFPDRFSARQFPNYSSELNVNALLLGDSALYLCASSLDLRTYRGYNEQFFGPGTRLTVL.

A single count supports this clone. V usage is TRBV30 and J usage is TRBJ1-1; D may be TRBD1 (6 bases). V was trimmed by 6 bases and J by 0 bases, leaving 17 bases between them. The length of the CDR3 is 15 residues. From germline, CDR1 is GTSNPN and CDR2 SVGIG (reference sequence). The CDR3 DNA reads TGTGCCTGCGATACAGGGAACCCCATGAACACTGAAGCTTTCTTT. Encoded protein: CACDTGNPMNTEAFF.

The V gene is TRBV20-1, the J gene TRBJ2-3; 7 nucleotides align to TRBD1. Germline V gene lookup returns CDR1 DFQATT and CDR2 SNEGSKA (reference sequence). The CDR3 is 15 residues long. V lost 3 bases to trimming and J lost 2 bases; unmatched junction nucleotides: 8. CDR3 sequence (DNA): TGCAGTGCTAGTCAGGACAGGCCACCCACAGATACGCAGTATTTT. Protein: CSASQDRPPTDTQYF.

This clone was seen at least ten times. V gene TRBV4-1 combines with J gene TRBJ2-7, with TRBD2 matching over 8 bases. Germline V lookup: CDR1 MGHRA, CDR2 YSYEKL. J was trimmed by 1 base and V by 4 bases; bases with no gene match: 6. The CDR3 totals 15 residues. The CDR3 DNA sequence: TGCGCCAGCAGCCTCTCTATAGCGGGATCCTACGAGCAGTACTTC. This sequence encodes CASSLSIAGSYEQYF.

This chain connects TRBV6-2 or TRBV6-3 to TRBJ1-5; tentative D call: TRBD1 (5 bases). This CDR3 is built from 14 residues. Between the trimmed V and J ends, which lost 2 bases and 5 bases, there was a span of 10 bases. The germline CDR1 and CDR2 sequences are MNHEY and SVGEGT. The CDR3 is CASSYAGAHQPQHF. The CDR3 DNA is TGTGCCAGCAGTTACGCTGGGGCGCATCAGCCCCAGCATTTT.

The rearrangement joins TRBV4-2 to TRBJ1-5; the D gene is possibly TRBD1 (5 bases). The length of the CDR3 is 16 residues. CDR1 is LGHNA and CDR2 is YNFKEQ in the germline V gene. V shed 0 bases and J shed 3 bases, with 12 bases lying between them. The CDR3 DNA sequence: TGTGCCAGCAGCCAAGAGGCTCAGGGAACCAATCAGCCCCAGCATTTT. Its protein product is CASSQEAQGTNQPQHF.

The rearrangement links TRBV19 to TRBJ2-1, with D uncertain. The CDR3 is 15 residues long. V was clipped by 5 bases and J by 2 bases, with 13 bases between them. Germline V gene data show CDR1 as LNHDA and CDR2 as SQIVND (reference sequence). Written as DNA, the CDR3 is TGTGCCAGTAGTCTGGGCTCCAGGACCTACAATGAGCAGTTCTTC. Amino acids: CASSLGSRTYNEQFF. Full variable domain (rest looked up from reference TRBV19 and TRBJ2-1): DGGITQSPKYLFRKEGQNVTLSCEQNLNHDAMYWYRQDPGQGLRLIYYSQIVNDFQKGDIAEGYSVSREKKESFPLTVTSAQKNPTAFYLCASSLGSRTYNEQFFGPGTRLTVL.

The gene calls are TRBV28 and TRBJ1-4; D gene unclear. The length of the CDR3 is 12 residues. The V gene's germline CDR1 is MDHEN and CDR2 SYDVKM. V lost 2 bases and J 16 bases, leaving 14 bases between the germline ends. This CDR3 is CASSLAVGNPFF. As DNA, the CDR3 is TGTGCCAGCAGTTTAGCGGTGGGAAACCCGTTTTTT.

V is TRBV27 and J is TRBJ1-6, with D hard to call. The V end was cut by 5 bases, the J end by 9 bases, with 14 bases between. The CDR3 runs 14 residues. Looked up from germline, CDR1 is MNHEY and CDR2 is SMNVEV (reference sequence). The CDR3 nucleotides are TGTGCCAGCAGTAGGACGGATTTAGGTTCACCCCTCCACTTT. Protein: CASSRTDLGSPLHF.